The TCR beta chain described here comes from a study of T cell clonality in common variable immunodeficiency. Study-wide findings and caveats: Fewer deletions and N-nucleotide insertions were reportedly seen in common variable immunodeficiency TCR beta sequences. CVID subjects had higher TCRbeta clonality than healthy controls, most marked in about a third.

Per germline, CDR1 KGHSH and CDR2 LQKENI. This CDR3 region has 15 residues. Libraries were prepared by immunoSEQ multiplex PCR; TCRdb keeps only in-frame clonotypes and omits some of them. The table records fewer than 60,000 clones without singletons, the ten largest covering 2% to 2.5%. A note on this clone: Its matching antigen is unknown. This may be a read error, as it is one base from a much larger clone. The read ends 3 residues shy of where the CDR3 ends; the end is completed using the germline J gene.

Input material: peripheral blood mononuclear cells. The genes are TRBV18 and TRBJ2-3; possible D gene TRBD1, 6 bases. The TCR comes from a person aged 18-69 years in good health. This CDR3 reads CASSKPGTSFRPQYF. CDR3 DNA (partial): TGTGCCAGCTCAAAACCAGGGACATCTTTTCGGCCG.